This T cell receptor (beta chain) derives from a study of blood T cell repertoires in COVID-19. Looking at the study overall: From T cells, B-cell-depleted T cells, or PBMCs came the material, which was cDNA or gDNA.

This clone is a singleton in its sample. This CDR3 has 19 residues. Germline V gene data show CDR1 as KGHSH and CDR2 as LQKENI. The V segment lost 5 bases and the J segment 1 base; nucleotides outside the gene matches: 13. Original methodology: How many nucleated cells were present was estimated from reference gene primer amplification. Here immunoSEQ multiplex PCR was the method, and the copy in TCRdb shows in-frame clones only, minus some. The V and J calls and clone size come from that table; D and trimming were worked out from the DNA. The sample includes roughly 87,000 clones, around 86% of them seen just once.

Sequenced input: peripheral blood. V gene TRBV18 combines with J gene TRBJ2-2; 10 bases line up with TRBD1. The sequence came from a man aged 35 to 55 with acute or convalescent COVID-19. The CDR3 DNA sequence: TGTGCCAGCTCATCAACAAAGCCGGGACAGGGGCTGAACACCGGGGAGCTGTTTTTT. Its protein is CASSSTKPGQGLNTGELFF. Filled out from reference TRBV18 and TRBJ2-2, the complete variable domain reads NAGVMQNPRHLVRRRGQEARLRCSPMKGHSHVYWYRQLPEEGLKFMVYLQKENIIDESGMPKERFSAEFPKEGPSILRIQQVVRGDSAAYFCASSSTKPGQGLNTGELFFGEGSRLTVL.